The source of this TCR beta chain is a study of blood T cell repertoires in COVID-19. Study details: T cells, B-cell-depleted T cells, or PBMCs supplied cDNA or gDNA.

CDR3 length: 16 residues. The V gene end was trimmed by 4 bases and the J gene end by 2 bases; junction bases not matched to a gene: 7. CDR1 is LGHDT and CDR2 is YNNKEL in the germline V gene (reference sequence). Per the original data handling: Amplified reference gene primers provided the basis for estimating nucleated cell counts. Assay used: immunoSEQ multiplex PCR; TCRdb lists only in-frame clones, some missing. That table furnishes V, J and clone size, whereas the DNA furnished D and trimming. The sample lists about 77,000 clones, 70% to 90% occurring once. V usage is TRBV3-1 (or the pseudogene TRBV3-2) and J usage is TRBJ2-3; 9 nucleotides align to TRBD2. The clonotype originates from a woman at least 80 years old with acute or convalescent COVID-19. Material for sequencing was peripheral blood. The CDR3: CASSRGREGYTDTQYF. The CDR3, as DNA: TGTGCCAGCAGCCGCGGGAGGGAGGGTTACACAGATACGCAGTATTTT.